One and the same sample provided the 18 T cell receptor beta chains below, sequenced in a study of T cell responses to AZD1222 COVID-19 vaccine. Libraries were prepared by immunoSEQ multiplex PCR; TCRdb keeps only in-frame clonotypes and omits some of them. The sample shows 110,000 or so clones, about 89% of them seen only once. The specimen comprised peripheral blood, sampled 28 days after the second AZD1222 dose. Source of these receptors: an adult who received the AZD1222 COVID-19 vaccine.

This clone occurred a few times. The V and J genes are TRBV28 and TRBJ2-7; no definite D call. CDR1 and CDR2 from the germline V gene are MDHEN and SYDVKM. There are 16 residues in the CDR3. With 2 bases removed from V and 3 bases from J, the gap between germline ends came to 17 bases. CDR3 loop: CASSLELGKGNYEQYF. The CDR3 DNA sequence: TGTGCCAGCAGTTTAGAGTTGGGAAAAGGGAACTACGAGCAGTACTTC.

This clone was seen a handful of times. The chain employs TRBV10-3 and TRBJ2-3; 7 bases align to TRBD1. The trim removed 4 bases at V and 0 bases at J, leaving 7 bases unmatched. Germline V gene data show CDR1 as ENHRY and CDR2 as SYGVKD. CDR3 size: 16 residues. The CDR3 sequence: CAISGAGTASTDTQYF. DNA for the CDR3: TGTGCCATCAGTGGGGCCGGGACAGCTAGCACAGATACGCAGTATTTT.

This chain connects TRBV19 to TRBJ2-2; D is unclear. The CDR3 has 14 residues. Trimming removed 8 bases from V and 0 bases from J, with 10 bases in between. Germline V CDR1 and CDR2: LNHDA, SQIVND (reference sequence). The DNA of the CDR3 is TGTGCCAGTGGATTGTCCTCGAACACCGGGGAGCTGTTTTTT. Protein sequence: CASGLSSNTGELFF. The whole variable domain, remainder taken from reference TRBV19 and TRBJ2-2, is DGGITQSPKYLFRKEGQNVTLSCEQNLNHDAMYWYRQDPGQGLRLIYYSQIVNDFQKGDIAEGYSVSREKKESFPLTVTSAQKNPTAFYLCASGLSSNTGELFFGEGSRLTVL.

The rearrangement links TRBV9 to TRBJ1-3; D is unclear. CDR1 SGDLS and CDR2 YYNGEE come from the germline V gene. Trimming left V 0 bases short and J 0 bases short, with 4 bases between. This CDR3 is 14 amino acids long. The CDR3 region is CASSVVPSGNTIYF. In DNA, the CDR3 is TGTGCCAGCAGCGTAGTCCCCTCTGGAAACACCATATATTTT.

Details on this clone: The sample contains more than one DNA sequence encoding this CDR3. V gene TRBV27 combines with J gene TRBJ1-5; a possible D gene is TRBD1 (5 bases). This CDR3 is built from 13 residues. CDR1 MNHEY and CDR2 SMNVEV come from the germline V gene (reference sequence). V was trimmed by 6 bases and J by 5 bases, leaving 11 bases between them. The CDR3 protein is CASSLLGDQPQHF. In DNA form, the CDR3 reads TGTGCCAGCAGCCTCTTAGGGGATCAGCCCCAGCATTTT.

The chain couples TRBV6-2 or TRBV6-3 to TRBJ2-7; 7 nucleotides agree with TRBD1. Germline values: CDR1 MNHEY, CDR2 SVGEGT. This CDR3 is 15 amino acids long. Trimming at V came to 2 bases and at J to 2 bases, leaving 6 bases not matched to a gene. The CDR3 DNA sequence: TGTGCCAGCAGTTACATGAGGGGGCTCACCTACGAGCAGTACTTC. This sequence encodes CASSYMRGLTYEQYF.

The chain recombines TRBV4-3 with TRBJ2-1; 9 bases align to TRBD2. Germline CDR1 reads LGHNA; CDR2 reads YSLEER. The CDR3 covers 18 residues. Trimming took 0 bases from V and 10 from J; bases not matched to a gene: 16. CDR3 region: CASSQEVDGGGAISEQFF. The CDR3 DNA is TGCGCCAGCAGCCAAGAAGTTGATGGCGGGGGGGCTATCTCGGAGCAGTTCTTC.

The chain carries TRBV4-1 and TRBJ1-4; maybe TRBD1 (5 bases). Trimming took off 3 bases at V and 0 bases at J, with 17 bases between the two ends. The length of the CDR3 is 18 residues. CDR1 and CDR2 (germline): MGHRA, YSYEKL. The CDR3 protein is CASSHPAGRPTTNEKLFF. Written as DNA, the CDR3 is TGCGCCAGCAGCCACCCCGCAGGGAGACCCACAACTAATGAAAAACTGTTTTTT.

The V and J genes are TRBV28 and TRBJ1-5; D not resolved. V shed 5 bases and J shed 3 bases, with 14 bases lying between them. The CDR3 extends over 15 amino acids. Germline V lookup: CDR1 MDHEN, CDR2 SYDVKM. The CDR3 spells CASSLPNRVNQPQHF. CDR3 in DNA: TGTGCCAGCAGTCTCCCCAATAGGGTCAATCAGCCCCAGCATTTT.

For this clone: Mismatch with germline at one junction end may stem from a read error. The rearrangement uses TRBV7-8 and TRBJ2-1; no definite D call. This CDR3 has 12 amino acids. Germline lookup yields CDR1 SGHVS and CDR2 FQNEAQ. The DNA of the CDR3 is TGTGCCAGCAGCCCTGGGGTGGTATCTTCCCTCTTC. It codes for CASSPGVVSSLF.

V is TRBV6-1 and J is TRBJ2-7; no reliable D call. This CDR3 contains 13 residues. Deletions cut 0 bases from V and 9 bases from J, with 12 bases between. CDR1 and CDR2 from the germline V gene are MNHNS and SASEGT. The CDR3 spells CASSEAVRSRQYF. The CDR3 DNA reads as TGTGCCAGCAGTGAAGCGGTGCGGTCACGGCAGTACTTC.

V and J are TRBV11-1 and TRBJ2-3, with TRBD2 identical over 8 bases. The CDR3 sequence is 16 residues long. Germline V gene lookup returns CDR1 SGHAT and CDR2 FQDESV (reference sequence). Unmatched junction bases numbered 5, after V lost 1 base and J lost 2 bases. The CDR3 spells CASSLGRGAITDTQYF. The CDR3 DNA follows: TGTGCCAGCAGCTTAGGGCGGGGGGCCATCACAGATACGCAGTATTTT. Supplemented by reference TRBV11-1 and TRBJ2-3, the full variable domain reads EAEVAQSPRYKITEKSQAVAFWCDPISGHATLYWYRQILGQGPELLVQFQDESVVDDSQLPKDRFSAERLKGVDSTLKIQPAELGDSAMYLCASSLGRGAITDTQYFGPGTRLTVL.

The chain combines TRBV7-9 with TRBJ1-2; D call uncertain. The germline CDR1 and CDR2 sequences are SEHNR and FQNEAQ (reference sequence). V lost 2 bases and J 2 bases, leaving 9 bases between the germline ends. This CDR3 has 14 amino acids. The CDR3 coding sequence is TGTGCCAGCAGCTTATCAAGAGAGAACTATGGCTACACCTTC. Its protein is CASSLSRENYGYTF.

V and J are TRBV20-1 and TRBJ2-3; 11 bases match TRBD2. V shed 3 bases, J shed 3 bases, and the junction held 5 bases outside the gene matches. This CDR3 contains 15 residues. CDR1 DFQATT and CDR2 SNEGSKA come from the germline V gene (reference sequence). The CDR3 DNA follows: TGCAGTGCTAGTGTAGCGGGGGGGCCGACAGATACGCAGTATTTT. Amino acid sequence: CSASVAGGPTDTQYF.

The rearrangement joins TRBV12-3 or TRBV12-4 to TRBJ1-1; D remains ambiguous. The length of the CDR3 is 13 residues. V lost 3 bases and J lost 2, with 7 bases in between. CDR3 bases: TGTGCCAGCAGTTTGAATAGCAACACTGAAGCTTTCTTT. Its translation is CASSLNSNTEAFF.

The chain links TRBV7-7 to TRBJ2-7, with unresolved D. CDR3 length: 13 amino acids. With 3 bases removed from V and 5 bases from J, the gap between germline ends came to 11 bases. CDR1 is SSHAT and CDR2 is FNYEAQ in the germline V gene (reference sequence). Here the CDR3 reads CASSFQIADEQYF. In nucleotides, the CDR3 is TGTGCCAGCAGCTTCCAGATCGCGGACGAGCAGTACTTC.

This clone was picked up one time. V gene TRBV2 combines with J gene TRBJ1-1; D is ambiguous. V was cut by 6 bases and J by 0 bases, with 8 bases left in between. Per the germline V gene, CDR1 is SNHLY and CDR2 is FYNNEI. This CDR3 is built from 13 residues. CDR3 in DNA: TGTGCCAGCAGCCCCCGAGTGAACACTGAAGCTTTCTTT. Its translation is CASSPRVNTEAFF.

V gene TRBV6-2 or TRBV6-3 combines with J gene TRBJ2-7; D may match TRBD1 or TRBD2 (6 bases each). Trimming removed 7 bases at V and 4 bases at J, with 17 bases between. Germline CDR1 reads MNHEY; CDR2 reads SVGEGT. The CDR3 is 14 amino acids. DNA for the CDR3: TGTGCCAGCACCCCCCGGGGAGGACAGTACGAGCAGTACTTC. Amino acid sequence: CASTPRGGQYEQYF.